These T cell receptor beta chains were read from a single sample in a study of shared clonotypes between healthy human individuals. The table came from immunoSEQ multiplex PCR; TCRdb's copy has only in-frame clones and leaves some out. The table includes hundreds of thousands of clones, around 75% detected once. Sequencing was performed on PBMCs. The receptors stem from a woman in her 40s in good health. Some clones in this sample may be carry-over from other donors' samples. CDR3s include the opening cysteine and the closing phenylalanine or tryptophan. A D gene is named only where the DNA matches it firmly. Clone size is not always given. Where it is, it says once, few, many or a class for expanded clones.

J | size | D | length | V | CDR3 | DNA
TRBJ2-5 | - | TRBD2 | 15 | TRBV2 | CASRSLTSAQETQYF | TGTGCCAGCAGGTCTTTAACTAGCGCCCAAGAGACCCAGTACTTC
TRBJ1-3 | - | - | 15 | TRBV11-1 | CASSQRTGSGNTIYF | TGTGCCAGCAGCCAACGAACAGGGTCAGGAAACACCATATATTTT
TRBJ2-6 | - | - | 16 | TRBV6-4 | CASSDTGTSGANVLTF | TGTGCCAGCAGCGACACGGGAACATCTGGGGCCAACGTCCTGACTTTC
TRBJ2-3 | - | - | 17 | TRBV30 | CAWSRPLGAGRADTQYF | TGTGCCTGGAGTCGACCCTTAGGGGCCGGTCGGGCAGATACGCAGTATTTT
TRBJ1-2 | - | TRBD1 | 15 | TRBV7-8 | CASSPGGQGKYGYTF | TGTGCCAGCAGCCCAGGAGGACAGGGCAAGTATGGCTACACCTTC
TRBJ2-2 | - | TRBD1 | 15 | TRBV9 | CASSVLQGAGGELFF | TGTGCCAGCAGCGTACTGCAGGGGGCCGGCGGGGAGCTGTTTTTT
TRBJ1-2 | - | - | 16 | TRBV28 | CASSAMGRQHLYGYTF | TGTGCCAGCAGCGCCATGGGCAGACAACACCTCTATGGCTACACCTTC
TRBJ2-7 | - | - | 15 | TRBV19 | CASSIKRGGPYEQYF | TGTGCCAGTAGTATCAAGCGAGGAGGGCCCTACGAGCAGTACTTC
TRBJ1-1 | - | - | 15 | TRBV4-3 | CASSQDGFGFTEAFF | TGCGCCAGCAGCCAAGATGGGTTCGGGTTTACTGAAGCTTTCTTT
TRBJ2-3 | - | - | 15 | TRBV7-2 | CASSPNGGSTDTQYF | TGTGCCAGCAGCCCGAATGGGGGGAGCACAGATACGCAGTATTTT
TRBJ2-2 | once | - | 14 | TRBV5-1 | CASSLVFVTGELFF | TGCGCCAGCAGCTTGGTTTTTGTTACCGGGGAGCTGTTTTTT
TRBJ1-2 | - | - | 10 | TRBV20-1 | CSANRDGYTF | TGCAGTGCTAACCGGGATGGCTACACCTTC
TRBJ2-3 | - | - | 13 | TRBV18 | CASSPDGADTQYF | TGTGCCAGCTCACCAGATGGGGCAGATACGCAGTATTTT
TRBJ2-7 | - | TRBD1 | 17 | TRBV5-6 | CASNLFGGTVSSYEQYF | TGTGCCAGCAACCTATTTGGTGGGACAGTTTCATCCTACGAGCAGTACTTC
TRBJ2-1 | - | TRBD2 | 15 | TRBV5-1 | CASSLEVAGDNEQFF | TGCGCCAGCAGCTTGGAGGTAGCGGGAGATAATGAGCAGTTCTTC
TRBJ2-7 | once | TRBD2 | 13 | TRBV18 | CASSPRGGEPQYF | TGTGCCAGCTCACCACGGGGGGGAGAGCCGCAGTACTTC
TRBJ1-1 | few | - | 12 | TRBV29-1 | CSVTVGDTEAFF | TGCAGCGTAACGGTGGGGGACACTGAAGCTTTCTTT
TRBJ2-2 | once | TRBD2 | 16 | TRBV18 | CASSPGLAGTTGELFF | TGTGCCAGCTCACCTGGGCTAGCGGGAACCACCGGGGAGCTGTTTTTT
TRBJ2-7 | once | - | 15 | TRBV9 | CASSSQVTGSYEQYF | TGTGCCAGCAGCTCCCAGGTCACAGGCTCCTACGAGCAGTACTTC
TRBJ2-7 | - | TRBD1 | 15 | TRBV5-6 | CASSPGTGGGYEQYF | TGTGCCAGCAGCCCCGGGACAGGGGGCGGGTACGAGCAGTACTTC
TRBJ1-1 | - | - | 12 | TRBV4-2 | CASSQGGVEAFF | TGTGCCAGCAGCCAAGGTGGGGTAGAAGCTTTCTTT
TRBJ1-2 | - | - | 15 | TRBV15 | CATSREGLGGYGYTF | TGTGCCACCAGCAGAGAAGGCCTGGGCGGCTATGGCTACACCTTC
TRBJ1-1 | - | TRBD1 | 13 | TRBV29-1 | CSGTTGGNTEAFF | TGCAGCGGGACGACAGGGGGGAACACTGAAGCTTTCTTT
TRBJ2-7 | - | - | 15 | TRBV7-9 | CASSLVYGTSYEQYF | TGTGCCAGCAGCTTAGTATACGGAACTTCCTACGAGCAGTACTTC
TRBJ1-1 | - | - | 15 | TRBV6-5 | CASSSHTRGSTEAFF | TGTGCCAGCAGTTCACATACCCGGGGAAGCACTGAAGCTTTCTTT
TRBJ2-5 | - | TRBD1 | 14 | TRBV27 | CASSWDRFRETQYF | TGTGCCAGCAGTTGGGACAGGTTCCGAGAGACCCAGTACTTC
TRBJ2-7 | - | - | 14 | TRBV10-3 | CAISKGTDAYEQYF | TGTGCCATCAGTAAGGGGACGGATGCCTACGAGCAGTACTTC
TRBJ2-7 | - | TRBD2 | 15 | TRBV19 | CASSSLAASSYEQYF | TGTGCCAGTAGTAGCCTAGCGGCTAGCTCCTACGAGCAGTACTTC
TRBJ1-1 | - | TRBD1 | 15 | TRBV7-3 | CASSLNGQGNTEAFF | TGTGCCAGCAGCTTAAACGGACAGGGGAACACTGAAGCTTTCTTT
TRBJ1-2 | once | TRBD1 | 15 | TRBV10-3 | CAISEYDRGARGYTF | TGTGCCATCAGTGAGTACGACAGGGGGGCGCGTGGCTACACCTTC
TRBJ2-1 | - | TRBD2 | 17 | TRBV5-1 | CASSLAGTSGSWDEQFF | TGCGCCAGCAGCTTGGCCGGTACTAGCGGGAGTTGGGATGAGCAGTTCTTC
TRBJ2-7 | - | TRBD2 | 14 | TRBV2 | CASSEGLAVHEQYF | TGTGCCAGCAGTGAGGGACTAGCCGTCCACGAGCAGTACTTC
TRBJ1-2 | - | - | 16 | TRBV11-2 | CASSLESEGSYYGYTF | TGTGCCAGCAGCTTGGAGTCTGAGGGGTCTTACTATGGCTACACCTTC
TRBJ1-5 | - | TRBD1 | 18 | TRBV19 | CASSILWGGQGSNQPQHF | TGTGCCAGTAGTATATTGTGGGGAGGACAGGGATCAAATCAGCCCCAGCATTTT
TRBJ2-1 | - | TRBD1 | 14 | TRBV27 | CASSQRQGGNEQFF | TGTGCCAGCAGTCAACGACAGGGCGGGAATGAGCAGTTCTTC
TRBJ1-1 | - | - | 14 | TRBV18 | CASSPSGLLAEAFF | TGTGCCAGCTCACCGTCCGGACTTCTGGCTGAAGCTTTCTTT
TRBJ2-7 | - | TRBD2 | 15 | TRBV19 | CASSIFSGRADEQYF | TGTGCCAGTAGTATCTTCAGCGGGAGGGCGGACGAGCAGTACTTC
TRBJ2-6 | - | - | 16 | TRBV9 | CASSVSRVSGANVLTF | TGTGCCAGCAGCGTATCTCGGGTATCTGGGGCCAACGTCCTGACTTTC
TRBJ1-2 | - | - | 14 | TRBV28 | CASVAIPSRVGYTF | TGTGCCAGCGTTGCCATACCCAGTCGGGTAGGCTACACCTTC
TRBJ2-5 | - | - | 16 | TRBV15 | CATSRDGTLLGETQYF | TGTGCCACCAGCAGGGACGGGACCCTGCTGGGAGAGACCCAGTACTTC
TRBJ1-1 | many | - | 13 | TRBV30 | CAWSVPAQPEAFF | TGTGCCTGGAGTGTACCCGCCCAACCTGAAGCTTTCTTT